The 14 T cell receptor beta chains presented below share a single source sample, sequenced in a study of T-cell memory formation after mild COVID-19. TCRdb re-derived calls from the 5' RACE reads in MiXCR, one entry per CDR3 protein. The sample contains tens of thousands of distinct CDR3 sequences, 9.3% of which appear only once. Material for sequencing was PBMCs or a T cell subset sorted from them (not recorded which). The receptors derive from an adult woman who had mild COVID-19 (a few samples of this study predate the infection). Cell type and time point are not known.

This clonotype was observed at least ten times. V gene TRBV3-1 combines with J gene TRBJ2-5, with 8 bases lining up with TRBD1. This CDR3 comprises 16 residues. Germline V gene sequence: CDR1 LGHDT, CDR2 YNNKEL (reference sequence). The trim removed 6 bases at V and 3 bases at J, leaving 12 bases unmatched. The CDR3 sequence: CASSDYRTGHKETQYF. CDR3 bases: TGTGCCAGCAGTGATTATAGGACAGGGCACAAAGAGACCCAGTACTTC.

This clonotype appeared many times. The J gene is TRBJ2-3, the V gene TRBV7-9; 12 positions agree with TRBD2. This CDR3 contains 15 residues. V shed 4 bases and J 5 bases; nucleotides not matched to a gene: 4. Per germline, CDR1 SEHNR and CDR2 FQNEAQ (reference sequence). The CDR3 loop is CASSSRTSGKDTQYF. CDR3 nucleotides: TGTGCCAGCAGCTCCCGGACTAGCGGGAAAGATACGCAGTATTTT.

This clonotype is classed as medium-sized. This sequence joins TRBV20-1 and TRBJ2-1, with TRBD2 identical over 10 bases. Germline V gives CDR1 DFQATT, CDR2 SNEGSKA (reference sequence). This CDR3 contains 14 residues. V lost 0 bases to trimming and J lost 7 bases; unmatched junction nucleotides: 3. The CDR3 sequence: CSARESGRGNEQFF. Here the CDR3 DNA reads TGCAGTGCTAGAGAAAGCGGGAGGGGAAATGAGCAGTTCTTC.

The CDR3 sequence: CASSSIDRAYGYTF. The CDR3 DNA is TGTGCCAGCAGCAGTATAGACAGGGCCTATGGCTACACCTTC. The V call is TRBV5-6, the J call TRBJ1-2, with 7 positions matching TRBD1. The CDR3 sequence is 14 residues long. V was clipped by 4 bases and J by 4 bases; unmatched bases: 7. From germline, CDR1 is SGHDT and CDR2 YYEEEE.

V is TRBV10-3 and J is TRBJ2-3; 13 nucleotides line up with TRBD2. The germline CDR1 and CDR2 sequences are ENHRY and SYGVKD. The junction had 10 bases not matched to a gene; V was cut back by 0 bases and J by 1 base. The CDR3 covers 20 residues. The CDR3 loop is CAISESPTSGGRSGTDTQYF. DNA for the CDR3: TGTGCCATCAGTGAGTCCCCGACTAGCGGGGGGCGGAGTGGCACAGATACGCAGTATTTT.

This clonotype was detected only a few times. The chain employs TRBV5-1 and TRBJ2-5; D remains ambiguous. CDR3 length: 13 amino acids. Per germline, CDR1 SGHRS and CDR2 YFSETQ. The V end was cut by 5 bases, the J end by 2 bases, with 10 bases between. The CDR3 protein is CASRKGSQETQYF. The DNA for the CDR3 is TGCGCCAGCAGGAAAGGGTCGCAAGAGACCCAGTACTTC.

The V call is TRBV4-2, the J call TRBJ2-5; 7 nucleotides line up with TRBD2. This CDR3 is 15 amino acids long. Germline CDR1 reads LGHNA; CDR2 reads YNFKEQ. J was trimmed by 0 bases and V by 4 bases; bases with no gene match: 5. The CDR3 DNA reads as TGTGCCAGCAGCCCGGGGGGTTCCTACCAAGAGACCCAGTACTTC. It specifies CASSPGGSYQETQYF.

This clonotype was observed a handful of times. This chain joins TRBV11-3 and TRBJ2-2; no clear D gene. The ends were cut back, 5 bases at V and 3 bases at J, with 13 bases in the middle. Per the germline V gene, CDR1 is SGHNT and CDR2 is YENEEA. The CDR3 sequence is 15 residues long. The CDR3 DNA reads TGTGCCAGCAGCCCGACGGACGTCTACACCGGGGAGCTGTTTTTT. As protein: CASSPTDVYTGELFF.

This clonotype was observed many times. This sequence joins TRBV6-6 and TRBJ2-3; D perhaps matches TRBD2 (5 bases). From germline, CDR1 is MNHNY and CDR2 SVGAGI (reference sequence). CDR3 length equals 17 residues. V was clipped by 8 bases and J by 1 base, with 22 bases between them. CDR3 nucleotide sequence: TGTGCCAGCCGCCCGGGGTTCCGAGGTATGGGCACAGATACGCAGTATTTT. Translating gives CASRPGFRGMGTDTQYF.

This clonotype has only a few counts. V and J are TRBV15 and TRBJ2-7; TRBD2 matches at 11 bases. CDR1 and CDR2 (germline): LNHNV, YYDKDF (reference sequence). V shed 0 bases and J 5 bases; nucleotides not matched to a gene: 6. The CDR3 runs to 16 residues. In DNA, the CDR3 is TGTGCCACCAGCAGAGAATTAGCGGGAGGGTGGGACGAGCAGTACTTC. Its protein is CATSRELAGGWDEQYF. Full variable domain (missing parts from reference TRBV15 and TRBJ2-7): DAMVIQNPRYQVTQFGKPVTLSCSQTLNHNVMYWYQQKSSQAPKLLFHYYDKDFNNEADTPDNFQSRRPNTSFCFLDIRSPGLGDTAMYLCATSRELAGGWDEQYFGPGTRLTVT.

This chain uses TRBV5-1 with TRBJ2-1; 8 bases are a match to TRBD2. V lost 4 bases, J lost 7 bases, and 13 bases stayed unmatched. The CDR3 loop spans 16 amino acids. Germline assignment: CDR1 SGHRS and CDR2 YFSETQ. The CDR3 region has the DNA TGCGCCAGCAGCACAATAGCGGGGTATGGAGGGAATGAGCAGTTCTTC. Encoded protein: CASSTIAGYGGNEQFF.

This clonotype was seen a handful of times. A much larger clone lies a single base off, so this may be a read error. V and J are TRBV5-1 and TRBJ2-7; no reliable D call. Germline CDR1 reads SGHRS; CDR2 reads YFSETQ. The CDR3 covers 13 residues. Here the CDR3 DNA reads TGCGCCAGCCGCTTGGAAATATTGGACGAGCAGTACTTC. Translation gives CASRLEILDEQYF.

This clonotype showed up many times. V usage is TRBV5-5 and J usage is TRBJ1-4, with no clear D. Germline V gene data show CDR1 as SGHKS and CDR2 as YYEKEE (reference sequence). Trimming removed 5 bases from V and 0 bases from J, with 23 bases in between. The CDR3 spans 19 residues. The DNA of the CDR3 is TGTGCCAGCAGTTCTAGACCGTCGGCAGTCTGGGCAACTAATGAAAAACTGTTTTTT. Encoded protein: CASSSRPSAVWATNEKLFF.

This clonotype was seen at least ten times. This rearrangement joins TRBV19 to TRBJ2-2; D call uncertain. The CDR3 runs 16 residues. Germline V lookup: CDR1 LNHDA, CDR2 SQIVND (reference sequence). Deletions cut 7 bases from V and 5 bases from J, with 20 bases between. CDR3 in amino acids: CASIRTDQQRTGELFF. CDR3 DNA: TGTGCCAGTATTCGAACAGATCAGCAACGGACCGGGGAGCTGTTTTTT.